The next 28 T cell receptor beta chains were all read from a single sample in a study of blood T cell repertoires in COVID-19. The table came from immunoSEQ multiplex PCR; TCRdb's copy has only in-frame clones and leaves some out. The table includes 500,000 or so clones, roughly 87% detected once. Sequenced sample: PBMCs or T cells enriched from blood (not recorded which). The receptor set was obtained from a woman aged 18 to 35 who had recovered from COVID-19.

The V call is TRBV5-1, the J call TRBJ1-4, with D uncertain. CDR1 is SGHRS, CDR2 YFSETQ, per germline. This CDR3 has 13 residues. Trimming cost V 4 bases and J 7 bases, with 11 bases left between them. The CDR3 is CASSEVLGEKLFF. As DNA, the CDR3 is TGCGCCAGCAGCGAGGTATTGGGTGAAAAACTGTTTTTT.

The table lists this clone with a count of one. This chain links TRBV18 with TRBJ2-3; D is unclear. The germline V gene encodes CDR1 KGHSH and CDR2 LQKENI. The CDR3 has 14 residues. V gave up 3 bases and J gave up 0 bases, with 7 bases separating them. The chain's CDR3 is CASSPRFSTDTQYF. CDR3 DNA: TGTGCCAGCTCACCGCGGTTTAGCACAGATACGCAGTATTTT.

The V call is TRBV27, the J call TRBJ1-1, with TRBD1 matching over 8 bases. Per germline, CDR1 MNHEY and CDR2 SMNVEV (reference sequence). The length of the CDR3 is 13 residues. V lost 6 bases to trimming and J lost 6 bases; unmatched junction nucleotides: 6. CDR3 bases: TGTGCCAGCAGGTCCGACAGGGGCGCTGAAGCTTTCTTT. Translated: CASRSDRGAEAFF.

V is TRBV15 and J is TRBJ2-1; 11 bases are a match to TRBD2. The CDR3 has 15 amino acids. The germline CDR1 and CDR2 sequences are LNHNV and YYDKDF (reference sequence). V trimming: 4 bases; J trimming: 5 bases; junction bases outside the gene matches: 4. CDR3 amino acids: CATSTLAGGDNEQFF. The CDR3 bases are TGTGCCACCAGCACTCTAGCGGGGGGAGACAATGAGCAGTTCTTC.

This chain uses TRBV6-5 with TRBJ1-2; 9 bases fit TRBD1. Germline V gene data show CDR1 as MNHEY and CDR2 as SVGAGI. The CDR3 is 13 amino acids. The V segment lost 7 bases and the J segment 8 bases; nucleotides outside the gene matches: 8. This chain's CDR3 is CASTGTGISGYTF. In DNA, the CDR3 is TGTGCCAGCACCGGGACAGGGATTTCGGGCTACACCTTC.

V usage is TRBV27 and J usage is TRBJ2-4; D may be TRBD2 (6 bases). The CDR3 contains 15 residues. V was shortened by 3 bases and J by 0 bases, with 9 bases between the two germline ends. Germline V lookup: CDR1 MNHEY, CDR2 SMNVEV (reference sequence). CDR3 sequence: CASSFGGVAKNIQYF. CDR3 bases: TGTGCCAGCAGTTTCGGAGGGGTAGCCAAAAACATTCAGTACTTC.

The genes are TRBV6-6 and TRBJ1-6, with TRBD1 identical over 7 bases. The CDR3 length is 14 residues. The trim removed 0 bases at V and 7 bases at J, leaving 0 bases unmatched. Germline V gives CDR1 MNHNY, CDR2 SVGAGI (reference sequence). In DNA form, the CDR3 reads TGTGCCAGCAGTTACTCGGGACAGAATTCACCCCTCCACTTT. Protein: CASSYSGQNSPLHF.

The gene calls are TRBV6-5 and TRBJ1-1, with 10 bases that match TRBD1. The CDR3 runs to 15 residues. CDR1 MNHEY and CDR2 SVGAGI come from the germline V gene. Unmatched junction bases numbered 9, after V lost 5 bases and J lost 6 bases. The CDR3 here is CASSPRTGGRSEAFF. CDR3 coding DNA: TGTGCCAGCAGTCCCCGGACAGGGGGTCGGTCTGAAGCTTTCTTT.

This chain's CDR3 is CASSQGGWGDYEQYF. DNA for the CDR3: TGTGCCAGCAGCCAAGGAGGGTGGGGGGACTACGAGCAGTACTTC. The chain uses TRBV3-1 (or the pseudogene TRBV3-2) and TRBJ2-7; possibly TRBD2 for D (6 bases). V lost 1 base to trimming and J lost 3 bases, with 13 bases between them. In germline, CDR1 is LGHDT, CDR2 YNNKEL (reference sequence). The CDR3 is 15 amino acids.

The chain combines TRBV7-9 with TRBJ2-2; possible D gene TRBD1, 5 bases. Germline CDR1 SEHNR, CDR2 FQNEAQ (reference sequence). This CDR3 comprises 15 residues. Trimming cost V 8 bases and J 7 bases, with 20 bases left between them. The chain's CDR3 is CASSHGASAYGELFF. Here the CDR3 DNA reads TGTGCCAGCTCCCATGGGGCGTCAGCGTACGGGGAGCTGTTTTTT.

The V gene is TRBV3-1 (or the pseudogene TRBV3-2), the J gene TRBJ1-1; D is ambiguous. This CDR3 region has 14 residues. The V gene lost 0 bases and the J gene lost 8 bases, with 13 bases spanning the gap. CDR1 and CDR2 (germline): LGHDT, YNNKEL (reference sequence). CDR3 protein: CASSQDPEVPEAFF. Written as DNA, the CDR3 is TGTGCCAGCAGCCAAGACCCCGAGGTCCCCGAAGCTTTCTTT.

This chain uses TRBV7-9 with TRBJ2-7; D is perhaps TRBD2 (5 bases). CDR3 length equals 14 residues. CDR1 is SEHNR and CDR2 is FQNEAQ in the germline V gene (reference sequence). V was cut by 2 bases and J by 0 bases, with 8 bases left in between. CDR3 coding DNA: TGTGCCAGCAGCTTAAGCGGATACTCCTACGAGCAGTACTTC. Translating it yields CASSLSGYSYEQYF.

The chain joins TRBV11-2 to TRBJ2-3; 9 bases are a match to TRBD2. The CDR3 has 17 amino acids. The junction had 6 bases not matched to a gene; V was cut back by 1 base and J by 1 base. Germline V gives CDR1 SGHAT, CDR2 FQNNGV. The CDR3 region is CASSLGISGGGTDTQYF. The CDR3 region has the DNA TGTGCCAGCAGCTTAGGTATTAGCGGGGGCGGCACAGATACGCAGTATTTT.

In DNA form, the CDR3 reads TGTGCCAGCAGCTCCTCGGACAAGGGCCTCTACTCTGGGGCCAACGTCCTGACTTTC. It specifies CASSSSDKGLYSGANVLTF. This rearrangement joins TRBV7-9 to TRBJ2-6; maybe TRBD1 (5 bases). Looked up from germline, CDR1 is SEHNR and CDR2 is FQNEAQ (reference sequence). The CDR3 totals 19 residues. The germline V and J ends were trimmed by 4 bases and 0 bases, with 19 bases remaining between them. The full variable domain, its missing parts supplied by reference TRBV7-9 and TRBJ2-6, is DTGVSQNPRHKITKRGQNVTFRCDPISEHNRLYWYRQTLGQGPEFLTYFQNEAQLEKSRLLSDRFSAERPKGSFSTLEIQRTEQGDSAMYLCASSSSDKGLYSGANVLTFGAGSRLTVL.

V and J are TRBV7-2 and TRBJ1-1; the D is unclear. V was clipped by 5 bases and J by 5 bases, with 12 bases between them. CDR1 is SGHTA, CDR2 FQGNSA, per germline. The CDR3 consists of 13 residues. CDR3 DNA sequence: TGTGCCAGCAGCCCACGGACTCAAACTGAAGCTTTCTTT. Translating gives CASSPRTQTEAFF.

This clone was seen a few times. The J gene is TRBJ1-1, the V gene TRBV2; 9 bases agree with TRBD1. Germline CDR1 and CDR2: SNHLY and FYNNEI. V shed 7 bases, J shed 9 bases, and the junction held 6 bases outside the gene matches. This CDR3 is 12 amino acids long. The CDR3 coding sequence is TGTGCCAGCACCACGGACAGGGGAAAAGCTTTCTTT. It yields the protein CASTTDRGKAFF.

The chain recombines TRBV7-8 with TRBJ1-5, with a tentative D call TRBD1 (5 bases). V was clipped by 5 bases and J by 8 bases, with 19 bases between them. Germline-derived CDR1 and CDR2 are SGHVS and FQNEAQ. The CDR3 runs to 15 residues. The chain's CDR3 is CASSGGRGAEEPQHF. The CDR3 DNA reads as TGTGCCAGCAGCGGTGGGAGGGGAGCCGAAGAGCCCCAGCATTTT.

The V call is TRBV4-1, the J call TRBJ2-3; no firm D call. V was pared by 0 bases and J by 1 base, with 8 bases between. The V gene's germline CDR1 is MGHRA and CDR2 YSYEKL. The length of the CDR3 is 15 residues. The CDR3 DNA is TGCGCCAGCAGCCAAGAGCCCCGCGGCACAGATACGCAGTATTTT. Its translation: CASSQEPRGTDTQYF.

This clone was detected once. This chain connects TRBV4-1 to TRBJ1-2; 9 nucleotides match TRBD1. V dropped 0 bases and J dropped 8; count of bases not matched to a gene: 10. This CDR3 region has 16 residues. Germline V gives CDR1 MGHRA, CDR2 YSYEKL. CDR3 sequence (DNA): TGCGCCAGCAGCCAAGACCAGTTCGGGACAGGGAAGGGCTACACCTTC. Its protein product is CASSQDQFGTGKGYTF.

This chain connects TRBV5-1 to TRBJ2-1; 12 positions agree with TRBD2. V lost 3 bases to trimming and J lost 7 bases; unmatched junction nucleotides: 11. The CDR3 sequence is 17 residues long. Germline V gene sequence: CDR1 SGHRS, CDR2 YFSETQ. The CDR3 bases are TGCGCCAGCAGCTCCCGCCGGACTAGCGGGGAAATTAATGAGCAGTTCTTC. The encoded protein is CASSSRRTSGEINEQFF.

CDR3 coding DNA: TGTGCCACCAGCAGGGTAACAGGGTTCGGGAATGAAGCTTTCTTT. Translating gives CATSRVTGFGNEAFF. The J gene is TRBJ1-1, the V gene TRBV15, with D maybe TRBD1 (6 bases). Deletions cut 3 bases from V and 7 bases from J, with 18 bases between. Germline CDR1 is LNHNV and CDR2 is YYDKDF (reference sequence). CDR3 size: 15 residues.

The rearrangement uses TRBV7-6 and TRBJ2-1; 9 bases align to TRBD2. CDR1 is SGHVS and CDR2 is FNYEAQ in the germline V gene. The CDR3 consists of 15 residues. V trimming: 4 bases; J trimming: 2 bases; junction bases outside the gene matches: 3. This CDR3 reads CASSSSSGTYNEQFF. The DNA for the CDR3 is TGTGCCAGCAGCTCGTCTAGCGGGACCTACAATGAGCAGTTCTTC.

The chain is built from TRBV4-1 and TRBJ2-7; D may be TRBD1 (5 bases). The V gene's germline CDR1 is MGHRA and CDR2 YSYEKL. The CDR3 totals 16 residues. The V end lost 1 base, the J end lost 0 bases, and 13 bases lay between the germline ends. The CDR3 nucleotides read TGCGCCAGCAGCCAAGCATCGACAGCGAGCTCCTACGAGCAGTACTTC. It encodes CASSQASTASSYEQYF.

The CDR3 DNA reads as TGCGCCAGACGCCTACAGGGAGTTCCTCACAGAAGGAGGCACGACAATGAAGCTTTCTTT. Protein sequence: CARRLQGVPHRRRHDNEAFF. The V and J genes are TRBV5-1 and TRBJ1-1, with D possibly matching TRBD1 (6 bases). The CDR3 is made up of 20 amino acids. Germline CDR1 and CDR2: SGHRS and YFSETQ. The V end was cut by 8 bases, the J end by 7 bases, with 39 bases between. Complete variable domain (other parts from reference TRBV5-1 and TRBJ1-1): KAGVTQTPRYLIKTRGQQVTLSCSPISGHRSVSWYQQTPGQGLQFLFEYFSETQRNKGNFPGRFSGRQFSNSRSEMNVSTLELGDSALYLCARRLQGVPHRRRHDNEAFFGQGTRLTVV.

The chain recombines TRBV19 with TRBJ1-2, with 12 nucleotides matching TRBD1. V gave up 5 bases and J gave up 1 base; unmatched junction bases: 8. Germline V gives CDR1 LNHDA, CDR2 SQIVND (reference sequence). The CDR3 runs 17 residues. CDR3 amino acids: CASSPWDRGLHNYGYTF. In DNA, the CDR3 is TGTGCCAGTAGTCCCTGGGACAGGGGGCTTCATAACTATGGCTACACCTTC.

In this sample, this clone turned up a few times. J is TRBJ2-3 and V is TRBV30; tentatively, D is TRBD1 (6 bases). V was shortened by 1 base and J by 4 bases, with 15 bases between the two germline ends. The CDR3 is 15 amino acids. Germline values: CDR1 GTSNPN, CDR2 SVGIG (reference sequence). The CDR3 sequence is CAWSEGLAGADTQYF. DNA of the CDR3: TGTGCCTGGAGTGAGGGCCTAGCAGGGGCAGATACGCAGTATTTT.

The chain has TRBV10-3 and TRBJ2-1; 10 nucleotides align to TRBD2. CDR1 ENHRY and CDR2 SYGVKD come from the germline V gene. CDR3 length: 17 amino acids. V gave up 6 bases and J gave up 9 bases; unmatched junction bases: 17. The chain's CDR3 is CAIRDSPTSGVSGEQFF. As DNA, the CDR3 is TGTGCCATCAGGGATAGCCCCACTAGCGGGGTATCTGGTGAGCAGTTCTTC.

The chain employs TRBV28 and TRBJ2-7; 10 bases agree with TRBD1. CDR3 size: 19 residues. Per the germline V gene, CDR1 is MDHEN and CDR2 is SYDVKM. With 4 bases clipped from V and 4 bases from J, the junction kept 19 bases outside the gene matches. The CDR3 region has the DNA TGTGCCAGCAGTTCGTTCTCCCTCCGGGACAGGGGCGGCCATTACGAGCAGTACTTC. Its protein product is CASSSFSLRDRGGHYEQYF.